This T cell receptor beta chain was identified in a study of CD8 T cells in Susac syndrome. Reverse transcription used roughly 0.5 to 1 ug RNA and random hexamers. Each CDR3 protein gets one entry after TCRdb re-called the immunoSEQ multiplex PCR reads with MiXCR. This table has just over 300,000 distinct CDR3 sequences, roughly 94% appearing once. The ends were cut back, 2 bases at V and 3 bases at J, with 10 bases in the middle. The V gene's germline CDR1 is MDHEN and CDR2 SYDVKM. The CDR3 sequence is 14 residues long. CD8+ and CD4+ T cells from blood underwent TCR beta sequencing, which was carried out in a high-throughput format. Purification of the CD8+ and CD4+ T cells relied on negative isolation, and TEMRA cells underwent FACS enrichment.

This chain joins TRBV28 and TRBJ1-1, with a tentative D call TRBD1 (5 bases). The specimen sequenced was CD4+ T cells from PBMCs. The TCR comes from a human donor with multiple sclerosis. This chain's CDR3 is CASSLQGGYTEAFF. CDR3 in DNA: TGTGCCAGCAGTTTACAGGGCGGGTACACTGAAGCTTTCTTT.